This T cell receptor (beta chain) was found in a study of T cells in Graves' hyperthyroidism and ophthalmopathy. Those with hyperthyroidism were 18 to 65 years old, newly diagnosed, and ill for under 2 months. The CDR3 loop spans 13 amino acids. The V end lost 0 bases, the J end lost 8 bases, and 13 bases lay between the germline ends. Germline CDR1 DFQATT, CDR2 SNEGSKA (reference sequence). Amplification of TCR beta CDR3 regions was performed using RNA transcripts as template. TCR CDR3 underwent first-round RT-PCR with the HTBI primer set. A single record per CDR3 protein comes from TCRdb applying MiXCR to the multiplex PCR reads. The sample has a few hundred thousand distinct CDR3 sequences, around 45% seen once.

V and J are TRBV20-1 and TRBJ1-2; no reliable D call. What was sequenced was peripheral blood or thyroid tissue (not recorded which). This TCR came from a woman aged 18-29 years with Graves' hyperthyroidism. DNA of the CDR3: TGCAGTGCTAGAGATCAGCGGGGAGTGGGCTACACCTTC. Its protein is CSARDQRGVGYTF.